This TCR beta chain was identified in a study of blood T cells in healthy people across ages. Study background: Capture via template switching afforded approximately one barcoded beta molecule per two T cells. Study results and caveats: Researchers report that TCR beta diversity correlated strongly with naive T cell percentage.

Using a J-beta primer mix together with a sample-barcoded 5' primer, a second PCR was run for about 6 to 11 cycles. TCRdb re-derived calls from the 5' RACE reads in MiXCR, one entry per CDR3 protein. This sample has fewer than 1 million distinct CDR3 sequences, with approximately 44% found just once. About this clonotype itself: Its target is unknown.

Trimming took off 0 bases at V and 5 bases at J, with 6 bases between the two ends. The germline V gene has CDR1 SGHRS and CDR2 YFSETQ. The CDR3 has 13 residues. The source material was blood. This chain joins TRBV5-1 and TRBJ2-1; TRBD1 is a possible D gene (6 bases). The clonotype originates from a man aged 55 to 70 in good health. The CDR3 is CASSLGQDNEQFF. DNA of the CDR3: TGCGCCAGCAGCTTGGGACAGGACAATGAGCAGTTCTTC. Filled out from reference TRBV5-1 and TRBJ2-1, the complete variable domain reads KAGVTQTPRYLIKTRGQQVTLSCSPISGHRSVSWYQQTPGQGLQFLFEYFSETQRNKGNFPGRFSGRQFSNSRSEMNVSTLELGDSALYLCASSLGQDNEQFFGPGTRLTVL.